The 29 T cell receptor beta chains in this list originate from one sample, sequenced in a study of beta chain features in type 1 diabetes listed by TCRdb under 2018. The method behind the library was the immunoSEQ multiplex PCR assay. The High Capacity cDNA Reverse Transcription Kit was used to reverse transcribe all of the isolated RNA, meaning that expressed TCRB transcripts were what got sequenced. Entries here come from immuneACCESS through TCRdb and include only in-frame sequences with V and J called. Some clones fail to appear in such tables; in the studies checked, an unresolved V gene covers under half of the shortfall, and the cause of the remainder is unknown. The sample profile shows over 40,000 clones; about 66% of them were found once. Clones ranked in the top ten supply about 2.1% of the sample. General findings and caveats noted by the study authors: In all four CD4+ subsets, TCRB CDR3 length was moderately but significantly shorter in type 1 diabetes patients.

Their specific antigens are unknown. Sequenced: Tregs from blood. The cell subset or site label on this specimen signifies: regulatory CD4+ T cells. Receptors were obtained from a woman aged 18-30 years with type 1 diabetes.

The CDR3 protein is CASSRKMGQPDPGGYTF. CDR3 sequence (DNA): TGTGCCAGCAGCCGGAAAATGGGACAGCCAGACCCGGGTGGCTACACCTTC. The rearrangement joins TRBV7-2 to TRBJ1-2; 7 bases are a match to TRBD1. The CDR3 is made up of 17 amino acids. J lost 7 bases, V lost 5 bases, and 19 bases had no gene match. Germline lookup yields CDR1 SGHTA and CDR2 FQGNSA. Combining the CDR3 with reference TRBV7-2 and TRBJ1-2 gives the whole variable domain GAGVSQSPSNKVTEKGKDVELRCDPISGHTALYWYRQSLGQGLEFLIYFQGNSAPDKSGLPSDRFSAERTGGSVSTLTIQRTQQEDSAVYLCASSRKMGQPDPGGYTFGSGTRLTVV.

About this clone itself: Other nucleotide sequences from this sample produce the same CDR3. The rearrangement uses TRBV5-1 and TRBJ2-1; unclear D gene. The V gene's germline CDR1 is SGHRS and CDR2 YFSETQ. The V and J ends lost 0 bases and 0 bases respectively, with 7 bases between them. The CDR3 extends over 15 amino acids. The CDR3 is CASSLGGSSYNEQFF. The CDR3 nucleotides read TGCGCCAGCAGCTTGGGCGGCAGCTCCTACAATGAGCAGTTCTTC.

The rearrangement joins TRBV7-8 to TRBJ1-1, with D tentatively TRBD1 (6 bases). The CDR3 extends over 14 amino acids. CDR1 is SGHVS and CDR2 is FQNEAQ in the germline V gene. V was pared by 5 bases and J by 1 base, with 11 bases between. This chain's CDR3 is CASSQQGTNTEAFF. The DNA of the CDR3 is TGTGCCAGCAGCCAGCAGGGGACGAACACTGAAGCTTTCTTT. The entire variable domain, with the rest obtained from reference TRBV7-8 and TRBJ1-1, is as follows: GAGVSQSPRYKVAKRGQDVALRCDPISGHVSLFWYQQALGQGPEFLTYFQNEAQLDKSGLPSDRFFAERPEGSVSTLKIQRTQQEDSAVYLCASSQQGTNTEAFFGQGTRLTVV.

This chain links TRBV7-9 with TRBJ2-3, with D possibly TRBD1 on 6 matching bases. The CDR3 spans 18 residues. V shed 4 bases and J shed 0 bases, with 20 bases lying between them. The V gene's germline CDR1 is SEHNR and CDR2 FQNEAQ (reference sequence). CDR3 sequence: CASSSIKARTDSTDTQYF. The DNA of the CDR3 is TGTGCCAGCAGCTCCATTAAGGCCCGGACAGATAGCACAGATACGCAGTATTTT.

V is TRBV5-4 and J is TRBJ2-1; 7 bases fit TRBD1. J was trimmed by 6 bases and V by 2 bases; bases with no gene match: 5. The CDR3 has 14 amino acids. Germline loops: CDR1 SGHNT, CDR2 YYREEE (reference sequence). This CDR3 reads CASSLGTVFNEQFF. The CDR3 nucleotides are TGTGCCAGCAGCTTAGGGACAGTCTTCAATGAGCAGTTCTTC.

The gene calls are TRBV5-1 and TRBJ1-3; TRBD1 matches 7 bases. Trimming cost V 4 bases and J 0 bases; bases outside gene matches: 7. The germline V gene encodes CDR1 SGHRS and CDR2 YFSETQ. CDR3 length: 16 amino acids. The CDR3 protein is CASSPRDRFSGNTIYF. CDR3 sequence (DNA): TGCGCCAGCAGCCCAAGGGACAGATTCTCTGGAAACACCATATATTTT.

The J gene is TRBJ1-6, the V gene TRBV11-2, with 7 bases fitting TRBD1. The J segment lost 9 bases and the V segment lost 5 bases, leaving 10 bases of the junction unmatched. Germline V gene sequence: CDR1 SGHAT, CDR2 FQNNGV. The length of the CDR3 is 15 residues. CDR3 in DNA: TGTGCCAGCAGCCCCAGAGGGGGCTCTAGTTCACCCCTCCACTTT. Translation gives CASSPRGGSSSPLHF.

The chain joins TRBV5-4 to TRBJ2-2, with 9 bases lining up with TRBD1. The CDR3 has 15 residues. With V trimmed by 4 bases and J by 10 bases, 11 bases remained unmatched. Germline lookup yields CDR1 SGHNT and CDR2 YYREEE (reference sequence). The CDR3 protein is CASSPGQGMGVELFF. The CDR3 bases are TGTGCCAGCAGCCCCGGACAGGGGATGGGTGTGGAGCTGTTTTTT.

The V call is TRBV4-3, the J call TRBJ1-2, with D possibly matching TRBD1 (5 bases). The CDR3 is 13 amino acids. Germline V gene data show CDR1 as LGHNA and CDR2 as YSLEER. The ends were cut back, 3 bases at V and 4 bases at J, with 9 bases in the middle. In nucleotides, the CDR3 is TGCGCCAGCAGCCATGGACACTTCTATGGCTACACCTTC. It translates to CASSHGHFYGYTF.

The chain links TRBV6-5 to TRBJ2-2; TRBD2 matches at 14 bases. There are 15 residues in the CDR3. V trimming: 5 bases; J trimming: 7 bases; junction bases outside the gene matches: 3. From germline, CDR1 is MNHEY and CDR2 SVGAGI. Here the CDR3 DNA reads TGTGCCAGCAGTCGGGGACTAGCGGGAGTCGGGGAGCTGTTTTTT. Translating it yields CASSRGLAGVGELFF.

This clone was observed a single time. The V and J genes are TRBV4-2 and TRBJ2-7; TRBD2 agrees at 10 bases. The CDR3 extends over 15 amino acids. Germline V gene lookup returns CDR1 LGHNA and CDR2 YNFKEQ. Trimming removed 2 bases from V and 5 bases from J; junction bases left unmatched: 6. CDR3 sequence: CASSQFSGGSNEQYF. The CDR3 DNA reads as TGTGCCAGCAGCCAATTTAGCGGGGGGTCGAACGAGCAGTACTTC.

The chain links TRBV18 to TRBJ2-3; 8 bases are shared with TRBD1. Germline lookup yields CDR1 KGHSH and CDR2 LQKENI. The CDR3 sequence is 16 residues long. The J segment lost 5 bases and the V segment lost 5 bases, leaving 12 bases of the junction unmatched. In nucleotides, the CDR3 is TGTGCCAGCTCAGTCACCGGGACAGGCCCAGGAGATACGCAGTATTTT. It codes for CASSVTGTGPGDTQYF.

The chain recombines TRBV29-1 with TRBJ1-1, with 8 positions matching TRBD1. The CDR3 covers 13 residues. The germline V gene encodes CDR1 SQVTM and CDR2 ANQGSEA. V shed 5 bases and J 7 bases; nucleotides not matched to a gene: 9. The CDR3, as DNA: TGCAGCGTTACCGAACAGGGGGTCGGTGAAGCTTTCTTT. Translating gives CSVTEQGVGEAFF.

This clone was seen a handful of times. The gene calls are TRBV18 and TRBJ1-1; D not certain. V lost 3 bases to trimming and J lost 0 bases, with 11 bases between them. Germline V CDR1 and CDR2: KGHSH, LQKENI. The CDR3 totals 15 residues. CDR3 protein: CASSPSRDMNTEAFF. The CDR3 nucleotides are TGTGCCAGCTCACCTTCGAGAGATATGAACACTGAAGCTTTCTTT.

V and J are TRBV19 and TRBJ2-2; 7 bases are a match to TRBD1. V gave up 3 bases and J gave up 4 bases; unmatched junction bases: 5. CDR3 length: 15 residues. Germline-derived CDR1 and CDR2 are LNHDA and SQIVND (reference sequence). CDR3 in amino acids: CASSMGTVLTGELFF. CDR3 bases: TGTGCCAGTAGTATGGGGACAGTCCTCACCGGGGAGCTGTTTTTT.

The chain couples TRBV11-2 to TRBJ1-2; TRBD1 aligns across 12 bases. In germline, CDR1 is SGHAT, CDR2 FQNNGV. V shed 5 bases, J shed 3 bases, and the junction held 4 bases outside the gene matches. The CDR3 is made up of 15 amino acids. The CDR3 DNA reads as TGTGCCAGCAGCGTCGGGACAGGGGGCTACTATGGCTACACCTTC. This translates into CASSVGTGGYYGYTF.

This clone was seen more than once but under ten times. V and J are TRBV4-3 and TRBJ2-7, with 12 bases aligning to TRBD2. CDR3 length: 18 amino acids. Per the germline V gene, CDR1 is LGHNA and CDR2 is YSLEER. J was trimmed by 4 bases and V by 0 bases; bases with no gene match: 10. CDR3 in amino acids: CASSQDPPGLAGKYEQYF. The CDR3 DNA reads TGCGCCAGCAGCCAAGACCCCCCCGGACTAGCGGGAAAGTACGAGCAGTACTTC.

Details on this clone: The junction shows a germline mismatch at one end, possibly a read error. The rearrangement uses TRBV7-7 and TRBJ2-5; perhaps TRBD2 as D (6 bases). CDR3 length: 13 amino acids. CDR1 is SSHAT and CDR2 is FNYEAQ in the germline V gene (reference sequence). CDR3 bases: TGTGCTAGCAGCCTGGGACTTCAAGAGACCCAGTACTTC. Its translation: CASSLGLQETQYF.

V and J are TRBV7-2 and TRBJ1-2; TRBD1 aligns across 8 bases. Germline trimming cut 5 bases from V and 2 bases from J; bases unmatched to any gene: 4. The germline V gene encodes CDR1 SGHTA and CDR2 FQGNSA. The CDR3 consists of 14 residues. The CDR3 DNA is TGTGCCAGCAGCACACAGGGGGGGAACTATGGCTACACCTTC. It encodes CASSTQGGNYGYTF.

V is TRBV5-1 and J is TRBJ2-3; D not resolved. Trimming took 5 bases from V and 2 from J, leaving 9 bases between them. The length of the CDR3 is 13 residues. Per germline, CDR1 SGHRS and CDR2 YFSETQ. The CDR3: CASRLTATDTQYF. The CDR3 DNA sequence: TGCGCCAGCAGACTTACAGCCACAGATACGCAGTATTTT.

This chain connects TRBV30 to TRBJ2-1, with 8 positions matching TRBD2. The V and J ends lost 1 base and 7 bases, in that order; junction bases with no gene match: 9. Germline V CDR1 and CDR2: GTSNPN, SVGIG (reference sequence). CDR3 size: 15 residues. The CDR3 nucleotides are TGTGCCTGGAGTGGACTAAGCGGGAGCCGGAATGAGCAGTTCTTC. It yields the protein CAWSGLSGSRNEQFF.

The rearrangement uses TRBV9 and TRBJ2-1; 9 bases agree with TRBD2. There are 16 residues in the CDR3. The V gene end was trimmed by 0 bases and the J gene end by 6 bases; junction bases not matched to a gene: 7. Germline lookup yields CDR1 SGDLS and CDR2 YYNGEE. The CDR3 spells CASSVGPSGVGNEQFF. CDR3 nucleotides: TGTGCCAGCAGCGTAGGACCTAGCGGGGTAGGCAATGAGCAGTTCTTC.

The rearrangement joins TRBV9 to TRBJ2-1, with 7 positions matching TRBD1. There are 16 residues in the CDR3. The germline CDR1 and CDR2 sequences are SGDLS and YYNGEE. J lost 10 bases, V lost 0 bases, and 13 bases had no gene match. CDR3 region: CASSVGDRVSGREQFF. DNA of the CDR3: TGTGCCAGCAGCGTAGGGGACAGAGTGTCGGGTAGGGAGCAGTTCTTC.

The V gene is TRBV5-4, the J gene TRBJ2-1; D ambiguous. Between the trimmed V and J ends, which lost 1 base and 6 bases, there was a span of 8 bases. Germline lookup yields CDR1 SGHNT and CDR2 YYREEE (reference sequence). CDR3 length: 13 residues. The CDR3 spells CASSLSHGNEQFF. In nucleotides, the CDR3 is TGTGCCAGCAGCTTGTCTCACGGCAATGAGCAGTTCTTC.

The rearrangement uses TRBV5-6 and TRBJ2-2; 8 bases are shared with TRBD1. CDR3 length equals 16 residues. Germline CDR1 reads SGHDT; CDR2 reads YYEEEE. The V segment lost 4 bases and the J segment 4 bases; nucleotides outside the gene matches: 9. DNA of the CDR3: TGTGCCAGCAGCCTTTTGAGGCAGGGGGCCACCGGGGAGCTGTTTTTT. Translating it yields CASSLLRQGATGELFF. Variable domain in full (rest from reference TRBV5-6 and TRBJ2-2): DAGVTQSPTHLIKTRGQQVTLRCSPKSGHDTVSWYQQALGQGPQFIFQYYEEEERQRGNFPDRFSGHQFPNYSSELNVNALLLGDSALYLCASSLLRQGATGELFFGEGSRLTVL.

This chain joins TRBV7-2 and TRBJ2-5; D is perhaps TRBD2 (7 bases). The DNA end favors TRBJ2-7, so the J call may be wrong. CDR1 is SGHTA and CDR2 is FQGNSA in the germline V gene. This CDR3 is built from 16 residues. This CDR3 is CASSYWGASGLYEQYF. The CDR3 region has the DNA TGTGCCAGCAGCTATTGGGGGGCTAGCGGATTATACGAGCAGTACTTC.

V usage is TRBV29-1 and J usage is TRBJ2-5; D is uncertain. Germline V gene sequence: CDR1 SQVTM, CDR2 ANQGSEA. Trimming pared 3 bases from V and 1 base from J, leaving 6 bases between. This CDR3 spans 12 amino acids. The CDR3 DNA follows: TGCAGCGTTGATAGCCTCCAAGAGACCCAGTACTTC. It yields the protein CSVDSLQETQYF.

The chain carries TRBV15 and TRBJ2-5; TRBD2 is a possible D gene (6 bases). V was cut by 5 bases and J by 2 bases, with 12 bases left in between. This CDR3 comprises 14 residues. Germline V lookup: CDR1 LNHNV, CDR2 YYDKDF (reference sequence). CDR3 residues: CATSPRREQETQYF. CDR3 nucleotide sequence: TGTGCCACCAGCCCTCGACGGGAGCAAGAGACCCAGTACTTC.

CDR3 in DNA: TGCGCCAGCAGCAGCCGACAGGGTTCCTACGAGCAGTACTTC. This translates into CASSSRQGSYEQYF. The chain recombines TRBV5-1 with TRBJ2-7; 7 bases match TRBD1. Germline-derived CDR1 and CDR2 are SGHRS and YFSETQ. The ends lost 4 bases at V and 1 base at J; junction bases unmatched: 5. This CDR3 is built from 14 residues.